This T cell receptor (beta chain) was sequenced during a study of shared clonotypes between healthy human individuals. V gave up 1 base and J gave up 2 bases, with 9 bases separating them. The length of the CDR3 is 16 residues. Germline CDR1 is SEHNR and CDR2 is FQNEAQ (reference sequence). Whole-study results and caveats: A reduction in generation probabilities was seen for non-shared clonotypes relative to those shared by all four donors.

With respect to this clone: Its specificity is unknown.

TCRdb's table, derived via immunoSEQ multiplex PCR, lists solely in-frame clones and lacks some. The top ten clones hold around 0.35% of a sample with approximately 2,300,000 clones, approximately 90% of them seen once. The receptor's source is a man in his late teens or twenties in good health. Some clones in this sample may be carry-over from other donors' samples. The chain employs TRBV7-9 and TRBJ2-6, with a tentative D call TRBD1 (5 bases). Sequenced sample: naive CD4+ T cells from PBMCs. Stated subset: CD45RA+ positively selected. The CDR3 sequence is CASSLDGRAGANVLTF. In DNA form, the CDR3 reads TGTGCCAGCAGCTTAGATGGCAGGGCTGGGGCCAACGTCCTGACTTTC.